These 8 T cell receptor beta chains were all obtained from the same sample, sequenced in a study of beta chain features in type 1 diabetes. The authors reverse transcribed all of the isolated RNA, so sequencing captured expressed TCRB transcripts. Profiled with immunoSEQ multiplex PCR; TCRdb holds only in-frame clones, not every one. The sample contains a few hundred thousand clones, around 13% of which appear only once. Material for sequencing was central memory CD4+ T cells from blood. These receptors originate from a man aged 25 to 40 in good health.

The chain recombines TRBV7-3 with TRBJ2-5; D possibly uses TRBD1 or TRBD2 (6 bases each). The V gene's germline CDR1 is SGHTA and CDR2 FQGTGA. V was cut by 5 bases and J by 5 bases, with 15 bases left in between. There are 14 residues in the CDR3. The CDR3 protein is CASSLNGGRETQYF. CDR3 nucleotides: TGTGCCAGCAGCCTAAACGGGGGCCGCGAGACCCAGTACTTC. The full variable domain, rest sourced from reference TRBV7-3 and TRBJ2-5, is GAGVSQTPSNKVTEKGKYVELRCDPISGHTALYWYRQSLGQGPEFLIYFQGTGAADDSGLPNDRFFAVRPEGSVSTLKIQRTERGDSAVYLCASSLNGGRETQYFGPGTRLLVL.

The table lists this clone with a few counts. This chain joins TRBV6-6 and TRBJ2-3; 8 nucleotides line up with TRBD1. V shed 6 bases, J shed 0 bases, and the junction held 5 bases outside the gene matches. Germline values: CDR1 MNHNY, CDR2 SVGAGI (reference sequence). This CDR3 comprises 15 residues. The CDR3 sequence: CASRRRQGSTDTQYF. As DNA, the CDR3 is TGTGCCAGCAGGAGAAGACAGGGGAGCACAGATACGCAGTATTTT.

With regard to this clone: Other DNA variants within this sample encode the same CDR3. The rearrangement links TRBV27 to TRBJ2-7; 12 bases fit TRBD1. The junction had 4 bases not matched to a gene; V was cut back by 0 bases and J by 7 bases. Looked up from germline, CDR1 is MNHEY and CDR2 is SMNVEV (reference sequence). This CDR3 is 15 amino acids long. The CDR3 loop reads CASSLSGQGAGEQYF. As DNA, the CDR3 is TGTGCCAGCAGTTTATCGGGACAGGGGGCGGGTGAGCAGTACTTC.

This rearrangement joins TRBV4-2 to TRBJ2-5; D unresolved. This CDR3 has 15 amino acids. Germline assignment: CDR1 LGHNA and CDR2 YNFKEQ. V was clipped by 6 bases and J by 6 bases, with 20 bases between them. In nucleotides, the CDR3 is TGTGCCAGCAGTCCTAGTGGGAATGGTATACAGACCCAGTACTTC. This codes for CASSPSGNGIQTQYF.

The V and J genes are TRBV14 and TRBJ1-2; D not certain. CDR3 size: 12 residues. In germline, CDR1 is SGHDN, CDR2 FVKESK. V was trimmed by 4 bases and J by 5 bases, leaving 8 bases between them. CDR3 loop: CASSRGRYGYTF. DNA of the CDR3: TGTGCCAGCAGCCGAGGGAGATATGGCTACACCTTC.

This clone was recorded a few times. The chain has TRBV6-5 and TRBJ1-5; no reliable D call. Germline CDR1 reads MNHEY; CDR2 reads SVGAGI. V was pared by 0 bases and J by 5 bases, with 5 bases between. This CDR3 contains 13 residues. In DNA, the CDR3 is TGTGCCAGCAGTTACTCCGGGCATCAGCCCCAGCATTTT. This translates into CASSYSGHQPQHF.

The chain uses TRBV14 and TRBJ1-1, with a weak D call TRBD1 (6 bases). The CDR3 totals 16 residues. V lost 4 bases and J 2 bases, leaving 17 bases between the germline ends. The germline gives CDR1 SGHDN, CDR2 FVKESK. Here the CDR3 reads CASSLPWGARNTEAFF. CDR3 nucleotides: TGTGCCAGCAGCCTACCCTGGGGGGCGAGAAACACTGAAGCTTTCTTT.

The V and J genes are TRBV5-4 and TRBJ1-6; D is uncertain. This CDR3 spans 14 amino acids. Germline values: CDR1 SGHNT, CDR2 YYREEE (reference sequence). V was trimmed by 0 bases and J by 7 bases, leaving 8 bases between them. The CDR3 sequence: CASSLGLSNSPLHF. The CDR3 nucleotides read TGTGCCAGCAGCTTGGGGTTGAGCAATTCACCCCTCCACTTT. Supplemented by reference TRBV5-4 and TRBJ1-6, the full variable domain reads ETGVTQSPTHLIKTRGQQVTLRCSSQSGHNTVSWYQQALGQGPQFIFQYYREEENGRGNFPPRFSGLQFPNYSSELNVNALELDDSALYLCASSLGLSNSPLHFGNGTRLTVT.